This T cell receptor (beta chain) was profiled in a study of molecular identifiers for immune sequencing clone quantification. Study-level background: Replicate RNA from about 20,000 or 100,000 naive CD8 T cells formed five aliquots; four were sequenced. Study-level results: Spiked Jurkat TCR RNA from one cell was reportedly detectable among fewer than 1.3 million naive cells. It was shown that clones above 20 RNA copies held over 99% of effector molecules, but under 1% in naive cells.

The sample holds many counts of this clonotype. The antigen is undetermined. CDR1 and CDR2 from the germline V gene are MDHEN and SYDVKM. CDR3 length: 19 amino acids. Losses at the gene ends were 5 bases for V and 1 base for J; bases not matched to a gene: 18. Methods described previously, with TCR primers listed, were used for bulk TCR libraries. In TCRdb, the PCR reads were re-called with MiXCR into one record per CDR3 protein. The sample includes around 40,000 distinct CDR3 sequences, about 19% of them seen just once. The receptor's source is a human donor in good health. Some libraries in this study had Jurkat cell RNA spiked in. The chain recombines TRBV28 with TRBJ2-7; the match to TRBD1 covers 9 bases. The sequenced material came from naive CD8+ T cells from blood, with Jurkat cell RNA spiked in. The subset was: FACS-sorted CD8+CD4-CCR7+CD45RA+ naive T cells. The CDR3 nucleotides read TGTGCCAGCAGTCACACTGGCCCCACTTCCGGGACAGGGTCCTACGAGCAGTACTTC. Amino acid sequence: CASSHTGPTSGTGSYEQYF.